Listed below are T cell receptor beta chains from one sample, sequenced in a study of blood T cell repertoires in COVID-19. The data were produced by immunoSEQ multiplex PCR, yet TCRdb's version contains in-frame clones alone and is incomplete. The sample lists 250,000 or so clones; 65% to 90% were seen once. Material for sequencing was peripheral blood. The receptors were gathered from a man in his thirties or forties with active or convalescent COVID-19. The CDR3 runs from the conserved cysteine through the conserved F or W. The D gene is left open where the match is weak. Some rows mark clone size as missing; the rest say once, few, many or name a class of expanded clone.

-	TRBV7-3	TRBJ2-2	TRBD2	CASSNSQRGRATGELFF	TGTGCCAGCAGTAATAGCCAGCGGGGGAGGGCCACCGGGGAGCTGTTTTTT
once	TRBV30	TRBJ2-7	-	CAWSVQGYEQYF	TGTGCCTGGAGTGTACAGGGCTACGAGCAGTACTTC
-	TRBV9	TRBJ2-7	TRBD1	CASSGLDRGRYEQYF	TGTGCCAGCAGCGGGTTGGACAGGGGACGCTACGAGCAGTACTTC
once	TRBV4-1	TRBJ1-1	-	CASSQGGMNTEAFF	TGCGCCAGCAGCCAAGGAGGGATGAACACTGAAGCTTTCTTT
once	TRBV21-1	TRBJ1-5	-	CASSKDRYSNQPQHF	TGTGCCAGCAGCAAAGACAGGTATAGCAATCAGCCCCAGCATTTT
-	TRBV5-1	TRBJ2-1	-	CASSVAGTQEQFF	TGCGCCAGCAGCGTCGCCGGGACTCAGGAGCAGTTCTTC
once	TRBV19	TRBJ1-5	TRBD1	CASRTGGWDFSNQPQHF	TGTGCCAGTAGGACAGGGGGTTGGGACTTTAGCAATCAGCCCCAGCATTTT
-	TRBV10-3	TRBJ1-2	TRBD1	CAILEDRSFYGYTF	TGTGCCATTTTAGAGGACAGGAGTTTCTATGGCTACACCTTC
-	TRBV7-9	TRBJ1-6	TRBD1	CASSGHRGTYNSPLHF	TGTGCCAGCAGCGGACACAGGGGGACCTATAATTCACCCCTCCACTTT
-	TRBV15	TRBJ1-3	TRBD1	CATKSTGDSGNTIYF	TGTGCCACCAAAAGTACAGGGGACTCTGGAAACACCATATATTTT
-	TRBV20-1	TRBJ2-7	TRBD2	CSASSGPREQYF	TGCAGTGCTAGTAGCGGGCCGCGCGAGCAGTACTTC
-	TRBV10-3	TRBJ2-1	TRBD1	CAISGYRGDSPNEQFF	TGTGCCATCAGTGGATACAGGGGTGATTCCCCCAATGAGCAGTTCTTC
many	TRBV6-2/TRBV6-3	TRBJ2-7	-	CASSFSAAYEQYF	TGTGCCAGCAGTTTCTCGGCCGCCTACGAGCAGTACTTC
-	TRBV18	TRBJ1-2	-	CASSPRGGGGYTF	TGTGCCAGCTCACCACGTGGCGGGGGAGGCTACACCTTC
-	TRBV12-3/TRBV12-4	TRBJ1-4	-	CASNTEGVKLFF	TGTGCCAGCAATACCGAGGGGGTAAAACTGTTTTTT
-	TRBV9	TRBJ2-7	-	CASSVSGDYEQYF	TGTGCCAGCAGCGTTTCGGGGGACTACGAGCAGTACTTC
-	TRBV6-2/TRBV6-3	TRBJ1-3	-	CASSYFGLSGNTIYF	TGTGCCAGCAGTTACTTTGGGCTATCTGGAAACACCATATATTTT
-	TRBV18	TRBJ1-1	-	CASSPAGPEAFF	TGTGCCAGCTCACCCGCTGGGCCTGAAGCTTTCTTT
-	TRBV5-1	TRBJ2-1	-	CASSFGGEQFF	TGCGCCAGCAGCTTCGGAGGTGAGCAGTTCTTC
once	TRBV4-1	TRBJ1-2	TRBD1	CASSQGTGGNYGYTF	TGCGCCAGCAGCCAAGGGACAGGGGGTAACTATGGCTACACCTTC
-	TRBV19	TRBJ1-3	TRBD1	CASRTGFSSGNTIYF	TGTGCCAGTAGGACAGGGTTCAGCTCTGGAAACACCATATATTTT
-	TRBV2	TRBJ2-7	-	CASSTLDTSEQYF	TGTGCCAGCAGTACCCTAGATACCTCCGAGCAGTACTTC
few	TRBV27	TRBJ2-2	-	CASSFWGLRNTGELFF	TGTGCCAGCAGTTTTTGGGGGCTGCGCAACACCGGGGAGCTGTTTTTT
few	TRBV7-8	TRBJ1-1	-	CASSLYHMNTEAFF	TGTGCCAGCAGCTTGTATCACATGAACACTGAAGCTTTCTTT
-	TRBV9	TRBJ1-2	-	CASSTGTPSNYGYTF	TGTGCCAGCAGCACTGGGACACCTAGCAACTATGGCTACACCTTC
many	TRBV6-6	TRBJ1-2	TRBD1	CASSPLAGGQRNYGYTF	TGTGCCAGCAGTCCCCTTGCCGGGGGACAGAGAAACTATGGCTACACCTTC
-	TRBV3-1/TRBV3-2	TRBJ1-1	-	CASSQAYTEAFF	TGTGCCAGCAGCCAAGCGTACACTGAAGCTTTCTTT
-	TRBV30	TRBJ2-5	-	CAWSADWQTQYF	TGTGCCTGGAGTGCCGATTGGCAGACCCAGTACTTC
once	TRBV9	TRBJ1-3	-	CASSVRQDTGNTIYF	TGTGCCAGCAGCGTACGACAGGATACTGGAAACACCATATATTTT
-	TRBV2	TRBJ2-7	-	CASSLSGVSYEQYF	TGTGCCAGCAGCCTCAGCGGCGTCTCCTACGAGCAGTACTTC
-	TRBV29-1	TRBJ1-2	-	CSVVKTSRNNYGYTF	TGCAGCGTTGTAAAAACGTCGAGGAATAACTATGGCTACACCTTC
-	TRBV27	TRBJ2-3	TRBD1	CASSWGDRGLTDTQYF	TGTGCCAGCAGCTGGGGGGACAGGGGATTGACAGATACGCAGTATTTT
-	TRBV6-5	TRBJ2-3	-	CASRRTSTDTQYF	TGTGCCTCACGGAGAACTAGCACAGATACGCAGTATTTT
-	TRBV4-1	TRBJ1-5	-	CASSLRAGLGKDDQPQHF	TGCGCCAGCAGCCTCCGAGCAGGGTTGGGAAAAGACGATCAGCCCCAGCATTTT
-	TRBV6-1	TRBJ1-2	-	CASSDSQGGIDGYTF	TGTGCCAGCAGTGACAGCCAGGGAGGTATCGATGGCTACACCTTC
-	TRBV12-2	TRBJ1-2	-	CASRPTDKHGYTF	TGTGCAAGTCGCCCAACTGACAAGCATGGCTACACCTTC
once	TRBV10-2	TRBJ2-7	TRBD1	CASSVATGSPYEQYF	TGCGCCAGCAGTGTCGCGACAGGGAGCCCCTACGAGCAGTACTTC
-	TRBV5-4	TRBJ2-7	TRBD1	CASSFGDRGQGGYEQYF	TGTGCCAGCAGCTTCGGGGATCGGGGACAGGGAGGCTACGAGCAGTACTTC
-	TRBV5-8	TRBJ1-5	-	CASSIRAGSGQGQPQHF	TGTGCCAGCAGTATCCGGGCGGGGTCAGGGCAAGGACAGCCCCAGCATTTT
-	TRBV30	TRBJ2-5	TRBD1	CAWGQGLGETQYF	TGTGCCTGGGGACAGGGTTTGGGAGAGACCCAGTACTTC
-	TRBV9	TRBJ2-7	-	CASSVDIWRGEQYF	TGTGCCAGCAGCGTAGATATCTGGAGGGGCGAGCAGTACTTC
-	TRBV14	TRBJ2-5	-	CASSQESAGEPETQYF	TGTGCCAGCAGCCAAGAATCAGCAGGGGAACCAGAGACCCAGTACTTC
once	TRBV7-6	TRBJ1-1	TRBD1	CASSPGTGMFAEAFF	TGTGCCAGCAGCCCAGGGACAGGGATGTTCGCTGAAGCTTTCTTT
-	TRBV11-2	TRBJ2-7	TRBD1	CASSLDWDRDYEQYF	TGTGCCAGCAGCTTAGATTGGGACAGGGACTACGAGCAGTACTTC
-	TRBV29-1	TRBJ2-2	-	CSVEQVPSGELFF	TGCAGCGTTGAACAGGTCCCCTCCGGGGAGCTGTTTTTT
once	TRBV6-6	TRBJ2-2	TRBD1	CASRVTGTNTGELFF	TGTGCCAGCAGGGTGACAGGGACGAACACCGGGGAGCTGTTTTTT
-	TRBV4-3	TRBJ1-2	TRBD1	CASSQDRGTGNYGYTF	TGCGCCAGCAGCCAAGATCGGGGGACAGGGAACTATGGCTACACCTTC